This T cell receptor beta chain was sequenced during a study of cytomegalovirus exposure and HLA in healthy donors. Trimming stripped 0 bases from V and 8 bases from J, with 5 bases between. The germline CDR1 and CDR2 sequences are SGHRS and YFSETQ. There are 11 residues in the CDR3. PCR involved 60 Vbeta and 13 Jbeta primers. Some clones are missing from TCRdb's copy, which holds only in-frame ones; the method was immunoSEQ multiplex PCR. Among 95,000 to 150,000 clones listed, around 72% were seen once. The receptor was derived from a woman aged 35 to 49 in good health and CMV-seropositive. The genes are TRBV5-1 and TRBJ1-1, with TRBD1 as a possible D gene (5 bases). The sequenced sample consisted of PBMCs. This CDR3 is CASSLAGEAFF. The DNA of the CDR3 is TGCGCCAGCAGCTTGGCAGGGGAAGCTTTCTTT.